The T cell receptor beta chain described here comes from a study of shared clonotypes between healthy human individuals. Study as a whole: Aged between 18 and 49, the donors were a couple of women and a few men.

A CD45RA+ naive subset and a CD45RA-negative memory subset were split from CD4+ cells. Generated by immunoSEQ multiplex PCR, the TCRdb table keeps only in-frame clones and is missing some. The repertoire holds roughly 640,000 clones, with roughly 70% as singletons. Germline lookup yields CDR1 MGHDK and CDR2 SYGVNS. The CDR3 length is 15 residues. V trimming: 5 bases; J trimming: 9 bases; junction bases outside the gene matches: 10. The chain joins TRBV25-1 to TRBJ2-1; the match to TRBD2 covers 10 bases. This TCR was sampled from a woman aged 30 to 39 in good health. Sequenced input: memory CD4+ T cells sorted from blood. Subset given: CD45RA-negative fraction. In DNA, the CDR3 is TGTGCCAGCAGTTTTGGTAGCGGGAGGCGGAGTGAGCAGTTCTTC. This sequence encodes CASSFGSGRRSEQFF.